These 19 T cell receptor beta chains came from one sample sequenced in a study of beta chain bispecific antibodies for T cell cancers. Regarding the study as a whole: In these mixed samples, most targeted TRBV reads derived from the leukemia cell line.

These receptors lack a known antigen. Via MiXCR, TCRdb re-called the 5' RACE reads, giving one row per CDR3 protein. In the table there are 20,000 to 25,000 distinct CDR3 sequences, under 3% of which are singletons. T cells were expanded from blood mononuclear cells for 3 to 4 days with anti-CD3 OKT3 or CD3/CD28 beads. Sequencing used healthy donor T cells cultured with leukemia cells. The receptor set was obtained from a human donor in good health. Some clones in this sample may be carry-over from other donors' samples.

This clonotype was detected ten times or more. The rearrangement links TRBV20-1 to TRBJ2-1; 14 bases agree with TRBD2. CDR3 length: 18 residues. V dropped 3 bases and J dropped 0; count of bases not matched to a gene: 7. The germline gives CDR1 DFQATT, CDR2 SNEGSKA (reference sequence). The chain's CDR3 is CSASEGLAGAYSYNEQFF. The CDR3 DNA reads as TGCAGTGCTAGCGAGGGACTAGCGGGGGCCTACTCCTACAATGAGCAGTTCTTC.

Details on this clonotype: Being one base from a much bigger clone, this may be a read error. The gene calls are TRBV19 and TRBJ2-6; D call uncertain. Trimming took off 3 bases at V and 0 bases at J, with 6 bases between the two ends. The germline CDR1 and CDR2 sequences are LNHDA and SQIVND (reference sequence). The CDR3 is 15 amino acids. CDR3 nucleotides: TGTGCCAGTAGTATGTCTCTCTCTGGGGCCAACGTCCTGACTTTC. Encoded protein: CASSMSLSGANVLTF. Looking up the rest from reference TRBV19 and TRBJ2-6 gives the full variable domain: DGGITQSPKYLFRKEGQNVTLSCEQNLNHDAMYWYRQDPGQGLRLIYYSQIVNDFQKGDIAEGYSVSREKKESFPLTVTSAQKNPTAFYLCASSMSLSGANVLTFGAGSRLTVL.

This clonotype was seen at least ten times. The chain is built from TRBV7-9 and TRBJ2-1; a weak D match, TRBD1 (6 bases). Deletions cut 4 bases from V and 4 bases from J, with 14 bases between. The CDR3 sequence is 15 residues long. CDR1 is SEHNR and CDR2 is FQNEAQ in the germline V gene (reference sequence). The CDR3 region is CASSSQGSLYNEQFF. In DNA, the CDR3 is TGTGCCAGCAGCTCACAGGGCTCTTTGTACAATGAGCAGTTCTTC.

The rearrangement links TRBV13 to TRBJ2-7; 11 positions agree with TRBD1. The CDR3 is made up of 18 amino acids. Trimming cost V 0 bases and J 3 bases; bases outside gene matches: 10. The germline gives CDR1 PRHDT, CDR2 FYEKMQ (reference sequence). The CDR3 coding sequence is TGTGCCAGCAGCTTAGGCGGTGGGACAGGGGGATTTATCTACGAGCAGTACTTC. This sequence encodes CASSLGGGTGGFIYEQYF.

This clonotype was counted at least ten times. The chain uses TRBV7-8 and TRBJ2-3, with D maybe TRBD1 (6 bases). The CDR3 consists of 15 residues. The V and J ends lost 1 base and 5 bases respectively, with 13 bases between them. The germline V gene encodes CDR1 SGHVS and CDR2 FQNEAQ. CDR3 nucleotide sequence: TGTGCCAGCAGCTTAGGACAGGTGATCCAAGATACGCAGTATTTT. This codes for CASSLGQVIQDTQYF.

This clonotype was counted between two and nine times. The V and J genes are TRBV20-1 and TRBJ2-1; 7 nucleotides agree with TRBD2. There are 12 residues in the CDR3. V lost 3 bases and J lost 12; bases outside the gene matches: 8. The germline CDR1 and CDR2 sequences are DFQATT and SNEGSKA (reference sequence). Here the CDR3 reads CSASGGGRGQFF. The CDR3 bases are TGCAGTGCTAGCGGCGGGGGTCGGGGGCAGTTCTTC.

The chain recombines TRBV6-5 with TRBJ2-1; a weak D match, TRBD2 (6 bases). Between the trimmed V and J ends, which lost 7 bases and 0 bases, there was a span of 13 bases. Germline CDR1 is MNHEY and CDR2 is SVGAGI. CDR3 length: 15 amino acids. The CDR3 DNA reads TGTGCCAGCAATCTTGGGGGGAGCTCCTACAATGAGCAGTTCTTC. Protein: CASNLGGSSYNEQFF.

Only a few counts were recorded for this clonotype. The CDR3 here is CASSRQVNTGELFF. CDR3 sequence (DNA): TGTGCCAGCAGTCGGCAGGTGAACACCGGGGAGCTGTTTTTT. The chain carries TRBV27 and TRBJ2-2, with no clear D. In germline, CDR1 is MNHEY, CDR2 SMNVEV (reference sequence). V lost 5 bases, J lost 1 base, and 8 bases lay in between. This CDR3 has 14 amino acids.

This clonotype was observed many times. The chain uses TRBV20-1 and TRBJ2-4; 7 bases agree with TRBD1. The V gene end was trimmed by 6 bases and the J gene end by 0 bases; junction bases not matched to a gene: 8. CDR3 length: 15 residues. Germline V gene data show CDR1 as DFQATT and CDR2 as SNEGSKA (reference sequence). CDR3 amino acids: CSAPGTVLAKNIQYF. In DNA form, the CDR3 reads TGCAGTGCCCCGGGGACAGTACTAGCCAAAAACATTCAGTACTTC.

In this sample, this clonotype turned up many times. CDR3 DNA sequence: TGTGCCAGCTCGCAGCCAGGGAGCTCCTACGAGCAGTACTTC. Translated, it gives CASSQPGSSYEQYF. The chain joins TRBV12-3 or TRBV12-4 to TRBJ2-7, with D possibly being TRBD1 or TRBD2 (5 bases each). Trimming stripped 8 bases from V and 0 bases from J, with 14 bases between. This CDR3 spans 14 amino acids.

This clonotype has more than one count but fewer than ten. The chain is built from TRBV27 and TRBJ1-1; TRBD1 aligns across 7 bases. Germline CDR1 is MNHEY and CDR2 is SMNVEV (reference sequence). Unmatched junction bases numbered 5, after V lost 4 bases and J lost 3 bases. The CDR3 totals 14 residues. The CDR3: CASSSTGSHTEAFF. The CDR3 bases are TGTGCCAGCAGTTCGACAGGGTCGCACACTGAAGCTTTCTTT.

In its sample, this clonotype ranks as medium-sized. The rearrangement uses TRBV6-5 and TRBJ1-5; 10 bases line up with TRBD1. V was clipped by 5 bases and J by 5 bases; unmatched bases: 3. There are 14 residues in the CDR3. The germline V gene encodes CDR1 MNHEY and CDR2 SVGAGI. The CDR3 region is CASSPGTGDQPQHF. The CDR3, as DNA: TGTGCCAGCAGTCCTGGGACAGGGGATCAGCCCCAGCATTTT.

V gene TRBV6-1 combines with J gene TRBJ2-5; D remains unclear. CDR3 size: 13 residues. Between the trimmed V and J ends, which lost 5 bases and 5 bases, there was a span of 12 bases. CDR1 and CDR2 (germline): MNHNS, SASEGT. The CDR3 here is CASSPTPLETQYF. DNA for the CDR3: TGTGCCAGCAGTCCGACCCCCTTGGAGACCCAGTACTTC.

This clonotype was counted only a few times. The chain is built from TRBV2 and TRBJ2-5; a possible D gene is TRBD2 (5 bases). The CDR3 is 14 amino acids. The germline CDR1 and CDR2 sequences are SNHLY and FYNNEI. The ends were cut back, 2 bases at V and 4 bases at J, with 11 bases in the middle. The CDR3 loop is CASSEWRGLETQYF. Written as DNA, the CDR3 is TGTGCCAGCAGTGAATGGAGAGGGTTAGAGACCCAGTACTTC.

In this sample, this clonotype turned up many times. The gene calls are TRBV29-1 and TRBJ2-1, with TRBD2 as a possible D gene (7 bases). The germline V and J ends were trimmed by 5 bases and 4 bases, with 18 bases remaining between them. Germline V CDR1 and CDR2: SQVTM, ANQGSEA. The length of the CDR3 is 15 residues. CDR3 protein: CSVWLPGGGYNEQFF. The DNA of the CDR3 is TGCAGCGTTTGGCTACCGGGGGGCGGATACAATGAGCAGTTCTTC.

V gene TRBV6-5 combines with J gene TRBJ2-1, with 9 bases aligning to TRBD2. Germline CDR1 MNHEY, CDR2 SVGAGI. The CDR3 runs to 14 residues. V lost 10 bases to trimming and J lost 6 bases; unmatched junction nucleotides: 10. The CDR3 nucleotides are TGTGCCACCCGAACGGGGACTAGCTCCAATGAGCAGTTCTTC. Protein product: CATRTGTSSNEQFF.

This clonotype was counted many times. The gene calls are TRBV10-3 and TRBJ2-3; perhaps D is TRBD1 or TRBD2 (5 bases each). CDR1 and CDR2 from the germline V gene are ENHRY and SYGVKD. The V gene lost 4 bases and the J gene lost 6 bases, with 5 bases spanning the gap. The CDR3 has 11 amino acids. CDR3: CAISGGDTQYF. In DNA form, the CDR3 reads TGTGCCATCAGTGGGGGGGATACGCAGTATTTT.

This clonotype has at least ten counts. CDR3 in amino acids: CASSYASGFQPQHF. The CDR3, as DNA: TGTGCCAGCAGTTACGCGTCGGGGTTTCAGCCCCAGCATTTT. The chain couples TRBV6-6 to TRBJ1-5; D ambiguous. Germline values: CDR1 MNHNY, CDR2 SVGAGI (reference sequence). V was trimmed by 2 bases and J by 6 bases, leaving 11 bases between them. This CDR3 has 14 amino acids.

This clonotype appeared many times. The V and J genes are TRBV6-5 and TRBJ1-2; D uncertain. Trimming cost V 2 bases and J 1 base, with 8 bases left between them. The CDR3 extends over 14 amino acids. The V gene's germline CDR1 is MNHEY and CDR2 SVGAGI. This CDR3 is CASSYDQLNYGYTF. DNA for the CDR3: TGTGCCAGCAGTTACGATCAACTTAACTATGGCTACACCTTC.